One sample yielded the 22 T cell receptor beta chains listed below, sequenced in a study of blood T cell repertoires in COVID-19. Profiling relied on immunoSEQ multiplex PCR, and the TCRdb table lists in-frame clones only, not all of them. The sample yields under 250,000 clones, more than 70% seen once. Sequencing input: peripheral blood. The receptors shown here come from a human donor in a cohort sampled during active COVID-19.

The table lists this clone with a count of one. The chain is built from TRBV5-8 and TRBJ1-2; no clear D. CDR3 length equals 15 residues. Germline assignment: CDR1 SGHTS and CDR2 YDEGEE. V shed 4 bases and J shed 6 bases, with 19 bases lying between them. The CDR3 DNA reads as TGTGCCAGCAGCCCCGACTCCCCTTACTTGGATGGCTACACCTTC. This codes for CASSPDSPYLDGYTF.

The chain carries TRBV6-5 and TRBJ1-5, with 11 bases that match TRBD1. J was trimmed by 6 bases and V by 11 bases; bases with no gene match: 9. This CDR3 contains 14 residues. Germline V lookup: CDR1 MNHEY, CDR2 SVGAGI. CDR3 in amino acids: CAGAGQGGGQPQHF. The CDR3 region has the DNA TGTGCCGGCGCGGGACAGGGGGGAGGTCAGCCCCAGCATTTT.

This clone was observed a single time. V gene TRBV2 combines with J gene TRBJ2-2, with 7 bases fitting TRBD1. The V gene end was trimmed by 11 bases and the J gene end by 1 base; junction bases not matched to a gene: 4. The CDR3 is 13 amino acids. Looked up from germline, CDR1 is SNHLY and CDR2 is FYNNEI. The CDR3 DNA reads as TGTGCCGACGGGACAGAGAACACCGGGGAGCTGTTTTTT. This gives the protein CADGTENTGELFF.

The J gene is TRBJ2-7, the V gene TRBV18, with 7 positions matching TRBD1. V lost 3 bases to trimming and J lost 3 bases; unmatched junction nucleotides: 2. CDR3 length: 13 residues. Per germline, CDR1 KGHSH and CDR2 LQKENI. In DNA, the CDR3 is TGTGCCAGCTCACCGAACAGGGGCTACGAGCAGTACTTC. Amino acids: CASSPNRGYEQYF.

CDR3 in amino acids: CASSPSLNTGELFF. The CDR3 DNA is TGTGCCAGCAGCCCCAGTCTGAACACCGGGGAGCTGTTTTTT. The chain uses TRBV11-2 and TRBJ2-2, with unresolved D. V was clipped by 5 bases and J by 1 base, with 8 bases between them. The CDR3 has 14 amino acids. Germline V lookup: CDR1 SGHAT, CDR2 FQNNGV.

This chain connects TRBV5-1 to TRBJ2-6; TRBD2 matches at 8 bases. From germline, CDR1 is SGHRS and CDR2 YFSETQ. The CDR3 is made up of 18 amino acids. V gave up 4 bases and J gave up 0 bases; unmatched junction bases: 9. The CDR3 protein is CASSPAGGRRSGANVLTF. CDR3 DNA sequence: TGCGCCAGCAGCCCGGCGGGGGGACGGCGCTCTGGGGCCAACGTCCTGACTTTC.

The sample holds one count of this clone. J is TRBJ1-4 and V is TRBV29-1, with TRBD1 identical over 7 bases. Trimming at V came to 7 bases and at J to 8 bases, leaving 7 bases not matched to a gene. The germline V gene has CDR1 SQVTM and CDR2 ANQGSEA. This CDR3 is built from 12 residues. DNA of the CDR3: TGCAGCGGTGCCGGGACAGACGAAAAACTGTTTTTT. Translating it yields CSGAGTDEKLFF.

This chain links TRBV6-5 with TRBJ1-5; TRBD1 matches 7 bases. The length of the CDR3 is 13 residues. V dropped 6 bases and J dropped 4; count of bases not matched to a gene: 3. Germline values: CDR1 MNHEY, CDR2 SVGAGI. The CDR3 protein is CASRRQGNQPQHF. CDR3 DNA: TGTGCCAGCAGGCGACAGGGAAATCAGCCCCAGCATTTT.

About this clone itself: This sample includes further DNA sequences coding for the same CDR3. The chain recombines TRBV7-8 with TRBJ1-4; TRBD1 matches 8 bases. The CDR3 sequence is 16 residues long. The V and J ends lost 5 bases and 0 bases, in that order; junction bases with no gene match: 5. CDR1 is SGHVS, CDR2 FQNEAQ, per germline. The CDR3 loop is CASSLAGGATNEKLFF. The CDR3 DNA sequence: TGTGCCAGCAGCCTCGCAGGGGGCGCAACTAATGAAAAACTGTTTTTT. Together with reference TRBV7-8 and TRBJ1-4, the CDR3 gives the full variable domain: GAGVSQSPRYKVAKRGQDVALRCDPISGHVSLFWYQQALGQGPEFLTYFQNEAQLDKSGLPSDRFFAERPEGSVSTLKIQRTQQEDSAVYLCASSLAGGATNEKLFFGSGTQLSVL.

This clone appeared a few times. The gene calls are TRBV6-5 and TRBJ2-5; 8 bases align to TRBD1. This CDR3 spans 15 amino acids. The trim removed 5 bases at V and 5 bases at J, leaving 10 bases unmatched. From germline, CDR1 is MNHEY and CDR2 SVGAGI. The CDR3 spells CASSPTGARDETQYF. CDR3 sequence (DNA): TGTGCCAGCAGTCCGACAGGGGCCAGGGATGAGACCCAGTACTTC.

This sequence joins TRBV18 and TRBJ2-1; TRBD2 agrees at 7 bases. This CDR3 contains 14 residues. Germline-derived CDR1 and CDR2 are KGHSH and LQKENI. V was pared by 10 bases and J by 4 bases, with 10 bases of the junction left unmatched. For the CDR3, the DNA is TGTGCCACCAGGGCTAGCGGAGTTTACAATGAGCAGTTCTTC. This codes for CATRASGVYNEQFF.

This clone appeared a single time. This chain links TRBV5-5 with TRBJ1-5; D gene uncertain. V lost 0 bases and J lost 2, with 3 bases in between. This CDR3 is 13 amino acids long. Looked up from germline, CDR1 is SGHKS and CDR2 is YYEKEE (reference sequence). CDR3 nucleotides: TGTGCCAGCAGCTTGGCAGGCAATCAGCCCCAGCATTTT. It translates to CASSLAGNQPQHF.

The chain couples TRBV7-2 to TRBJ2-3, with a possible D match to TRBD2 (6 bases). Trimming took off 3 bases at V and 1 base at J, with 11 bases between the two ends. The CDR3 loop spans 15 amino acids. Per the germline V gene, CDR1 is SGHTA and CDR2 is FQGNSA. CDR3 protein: CASSFDGGGTDTQYF. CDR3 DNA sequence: TGTGCCAGCAGCTTTGACGGGGGAGGCACAGATACGCAGTATTTT.

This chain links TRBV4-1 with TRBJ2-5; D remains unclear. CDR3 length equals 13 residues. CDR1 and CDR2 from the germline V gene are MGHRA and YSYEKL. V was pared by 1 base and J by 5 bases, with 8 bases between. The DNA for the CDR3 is TGCGCCAGCAGCCAAGCCCTCGTGGAGACCCAGTACTTC. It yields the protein CASSQALVETQYF.

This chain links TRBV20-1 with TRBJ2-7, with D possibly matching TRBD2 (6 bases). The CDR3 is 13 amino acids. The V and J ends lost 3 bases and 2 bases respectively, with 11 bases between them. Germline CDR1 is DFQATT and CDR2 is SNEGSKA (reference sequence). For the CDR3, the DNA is TGCAGTGCTAGTGAGGGACTTACCTACGAGCAGTACTTC. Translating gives CSASEGLTYEQYF.

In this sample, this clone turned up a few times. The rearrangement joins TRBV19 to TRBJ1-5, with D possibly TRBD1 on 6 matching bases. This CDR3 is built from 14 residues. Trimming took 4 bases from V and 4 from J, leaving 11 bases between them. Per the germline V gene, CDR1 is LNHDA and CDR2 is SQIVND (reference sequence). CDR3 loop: CASSTTGFNQPQHF. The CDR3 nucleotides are TGTGCCAGTAGTACCACAGGGTTTAATCAGCCCCAGCATTTT.

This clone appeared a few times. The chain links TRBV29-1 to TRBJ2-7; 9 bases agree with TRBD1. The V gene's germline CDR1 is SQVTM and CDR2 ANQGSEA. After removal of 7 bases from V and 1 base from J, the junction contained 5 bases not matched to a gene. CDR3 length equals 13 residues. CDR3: CSAGTGKSYEQYF. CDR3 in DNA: TGCAGCGCCGGGACAGGGAAATCCTACGAGCAGTACTTC.

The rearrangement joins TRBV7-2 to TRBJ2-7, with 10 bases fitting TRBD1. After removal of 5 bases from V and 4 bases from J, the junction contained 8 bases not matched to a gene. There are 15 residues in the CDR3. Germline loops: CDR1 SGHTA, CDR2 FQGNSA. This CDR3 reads CASSTRTGGEYEQYF. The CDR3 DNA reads TGTGCCAGCAGCACCCGGACAGGGGGAGAATACGAGCAGTACTTC. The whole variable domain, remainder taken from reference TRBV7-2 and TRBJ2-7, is GAGVSQSPSNKVTEKGKDVELRCDPISGHTALYWYRQSLGQGLEFLIYFQGNSAPDKSGLPSDRFSAERTGGSVSTLTIQRTQQEDSAVYLCASSTRTGGEYEQYFGPGTRLTVT.

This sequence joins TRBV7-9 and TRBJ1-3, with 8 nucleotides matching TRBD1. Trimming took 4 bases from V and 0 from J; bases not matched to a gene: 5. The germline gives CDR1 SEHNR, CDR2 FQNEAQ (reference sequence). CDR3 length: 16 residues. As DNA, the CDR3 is TGTGCCAGCAGCTCAGACAGGGGCTACTCTGGAAACACCATATATTTT. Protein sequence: CASSSDRGYSGNTIYF.

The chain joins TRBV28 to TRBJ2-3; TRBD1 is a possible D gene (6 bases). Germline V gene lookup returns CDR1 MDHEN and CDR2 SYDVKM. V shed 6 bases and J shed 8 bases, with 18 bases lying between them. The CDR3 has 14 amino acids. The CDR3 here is CASSSYTGWVTQYF. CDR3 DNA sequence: TGTGCCAGCAGCTCCTATACAGGGTGGGTTACGCAGTATTTT. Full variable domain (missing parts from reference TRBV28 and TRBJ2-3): DVKVTQSSRYLVKRTGEKVFLECVQDMDHENMFWYRQDPGLGLRLIYFSYDVKMKEKGDIPEGYSVSREKKERFSLILESASTNQTSMYLCASSSYTGWVTQYFGPGTRLTVL.

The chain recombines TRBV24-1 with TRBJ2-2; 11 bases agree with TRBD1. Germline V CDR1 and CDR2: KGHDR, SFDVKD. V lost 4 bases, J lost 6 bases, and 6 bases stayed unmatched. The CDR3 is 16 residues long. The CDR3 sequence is CATSEPGQGGAGELFF. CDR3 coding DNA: TGTGCCACCAGTGAACCGGGACAGGGGGGAGCCGGGGAGCTGTTTTTT.

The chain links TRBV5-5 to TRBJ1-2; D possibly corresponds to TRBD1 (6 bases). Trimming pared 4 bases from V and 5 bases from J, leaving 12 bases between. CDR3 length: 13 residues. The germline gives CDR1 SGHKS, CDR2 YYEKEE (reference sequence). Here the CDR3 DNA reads TGTGCCAGCAGCCCCCTGGGGGCATATGGCTACACCTTC. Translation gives CASSPLGAYGYTF.